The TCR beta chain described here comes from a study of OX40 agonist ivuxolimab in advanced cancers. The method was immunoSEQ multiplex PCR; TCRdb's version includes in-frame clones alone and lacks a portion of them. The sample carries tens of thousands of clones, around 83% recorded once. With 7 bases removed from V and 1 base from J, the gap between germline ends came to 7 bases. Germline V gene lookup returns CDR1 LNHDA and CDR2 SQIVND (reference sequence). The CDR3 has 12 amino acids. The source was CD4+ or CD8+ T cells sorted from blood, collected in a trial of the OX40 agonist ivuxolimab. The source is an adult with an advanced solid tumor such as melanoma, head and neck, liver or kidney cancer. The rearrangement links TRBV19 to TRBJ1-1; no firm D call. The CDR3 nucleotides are TGTGCCAGTAAACACCAGAACACTGAAGCTTTCTTT. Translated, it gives CASKHQNTEAFF.